These 9 T cell receptor beta chains were sequenced from one sample in a study of T cell responses to AZD1222 COVID-19 vaccine. Generated by immunoSEQ multiplex PCR, the TCRdb table keeps only in-frame clones and is missing some. The sample shows 70,000 to 90,000 clones, more than 70% of them seen only once. Here the sequenced sample was peripheral blood, taken on day 0 of AZD1222 vaccination. These receptor sequences come from an adult in good health.

V gene TRBV19 combines with J gene TRBJ2-3; D possibly corresponds to TRBD2 (6 bases). Germline V lookup: CDR1 LNHDA, CDR2 SQIVND (reference sequence). This CDR3 is built from 15 residues. Trimming shortened V by 8 bases and J by 2 bases, and 17 bases separated the two germline ends. In DNA, the CDR3 is TGTGCCAGTGGCCCGAGTAGCGGATACACAGATACGCAGTATTTT. Protein sequence: CASGPSSGYTDTQYF.

The chain combines TRBV25-1 with TRBJ2-7; D may match TRBD1 or TRBD2 (5 bases each). CDR3 length: 16 residues. Germline V gene data show CDR1 as MGHDK and CDR2 as SYGVNS. V lost 5 bases, J lost 5 bases, and 22 bases lay in between. The CDR3, as DNA: TGTGCCAGCAGTTTCCCAAACCGGGACCTACGCCACGAGCAGTACTTC. Its translation: CASSFPNRDLRHEQYF.

The genes are TRBV27 and TRBJ1-5, with TRBD1 matching 7 bases. The CDR3 is made up of 15 amino acids. The V gene's germline CDR1 is MNHEY and CDR2 SMNVEV (reference sequence). Losses at the gene ends were 5 bases for V and 2 bases for J; bases not matched to a gene: 6. Here the CDR3 DNA reads TGTGCCAGCAGTCCCACAGGGGAGGGCAATCAGCCCCAGCATTTT. Translating gives CASSPTGEGNQPQHF.

The gene calls are TRBV18 and TRBJ2-1, with D perhaps TRBD1 or TRBD2 (5 bases each). The CDR3 sequence is 17 residues long. Trimming took 1 base from V and 7 from J, leaving 20 bases between them. Germline CDR1 is KGHSH and CDR2 is LQKENI. Here the CDR3 DNA reads TGTGCCAGCTCACCACTTCCTGGGGAAGGGACCACTAATGAGCAGTTCTTC. Translated, it gives CASSPLPGEGTTNEQFF.

V and J are TRBV12-3 or TRBV12-4 and TRBJ1-2, with D maybe TRBD1 (5 bases). This CDR3 comprises 13 residues. Trimming took off 3 bases at V and 2 bases at J, with 7 bases between the two ends. The CDR3 bases are TGTGCCAGCAGTTTCTCAGGGAACTATGGCTACACCTTC. Protein sequence: CASSFSGNYGYTF.

This clone was picked up one time. This rearrangement joins TRBV7-9 to TRBJ1-2; the match to TRBD1 covers 8 bases. The germline CDR1 and CDR2 sequences are SEHNR and FQNEAQ (reference sequence). After removal of 5 bases from V and 8 bases from J, the junction contained 10 bases not matched to a gene. This CDR3 comprises 14 residues. CDR3 DNA sequence: TGTGCCAGCAGCCTAGAGGGACAGGTGGAGGGCTACACCTTC. Protein: CASSLEGQVEGYTF.

This clone turned up a few times. At one boundary the junction diverges from the germline segment, which might be a read error. This chain uses TRBV16 with TRBJ2-7; D not certain. The CDR3 covers 13 residues. The germline V gene encodes CDR1 KGHSY and CDR2 FQNENV. The CDR3 reads CASTQDIYYEQYF. The CDR3, as DNA: TGTGCCAGCACCCAAGACATTTACTACGAGCAGTACTTC.

The rearrangement uses TRBV11-2 and TRBJ1-2; 12 bases map to TRBD1. Germline V gene data show CDR1 as SGHAT and CDR2 as FQNNGV. This CDR3 spans 18 amino acids. J lost 4 bases, V lost 5 bases, and 14 bases had no gene match. The CDR3, as DNA: TGTGCCAGCAGCGTCGCGGGACAGGGGGCTCTTCTTATCTATGGCTACACCTTC. Its translation: CASSVAGQGALLIYGYTF.

The gene calls are TRBV30 and TRBJ1-4; unclear D gene. CDR3 length: 13 amino acids. Germline loops: CDR1 GTSNPN, CDR2 SVGIG (reference sequence). V was clipped by 5 bases and J by 7 bases, with 14 bases between them. The CDR3 sequence: CAWDQGFGEKLFF. DNA for the CDR3: TGTGCCTGGGACCAAGGCTTCGGTGAAAAACTGTTTTTT. Based on the CDR3 plus reference TRBV30 and TRBJ1-4, the full variable domain is SQTIHQWPATLVQPVGSPLSLECTVEGTSNPNLYWYRQAAGRGLQLLFYSVGIGQISSEVPQNLSASRPQDRQFILSSKKLLLSDSGFYLCAWDQGFGEKLFFGSGTQLSVL.